This TCR beta chain was retrieved from a study of CD8 T cells in ankylosing spondylitis. This clonotype was detected a few times. Antigen specificity is unknown. Using quantitative 5'-RACE with molecular barcodes, the authors made TCR beta libraries. TCRdb reprocessed the 5' RACE reads with MiXCR, giving one entry per CDR3 protein. The repertoire consists of more than 400,000 distinct CDR3 sequences, with less than 6% occurring once and the leading ten covering roughly 3.3%. V lost 5 bases to trimming and J lost 0 bases, with 17 bases between them. CDR3 length equals 17 residues. Looked up from germline, CDR1 is DFQATT and CDR2 is SNEGSKA (reference sequence). The study's findings and limits: For ankylosing spondylitis blood, a TCR beta motif of roughly 8 highly homologous variants appeared characteristic. Some of these motif variants have turned up before, in reports on reactive arthritis synovial fluid and blood.

The V and J genes are TRBV20-1 and TRBJ2-6, with a weak D call TRBD1 (6 bases). The sequenced sample consisted of blood, either unsorted or a sorted T cell fraction (not recorded which). The receptor was derived from a male donor with ankylosing spondylitis. The CDR3 region is CSAPLQTGFSGANVLTF. The CDR3 nucleotides read TGCAGTGCTCCCCTCCAGACAGGCTTCTCTGGGGCCAACGTCCTGACTTTC.